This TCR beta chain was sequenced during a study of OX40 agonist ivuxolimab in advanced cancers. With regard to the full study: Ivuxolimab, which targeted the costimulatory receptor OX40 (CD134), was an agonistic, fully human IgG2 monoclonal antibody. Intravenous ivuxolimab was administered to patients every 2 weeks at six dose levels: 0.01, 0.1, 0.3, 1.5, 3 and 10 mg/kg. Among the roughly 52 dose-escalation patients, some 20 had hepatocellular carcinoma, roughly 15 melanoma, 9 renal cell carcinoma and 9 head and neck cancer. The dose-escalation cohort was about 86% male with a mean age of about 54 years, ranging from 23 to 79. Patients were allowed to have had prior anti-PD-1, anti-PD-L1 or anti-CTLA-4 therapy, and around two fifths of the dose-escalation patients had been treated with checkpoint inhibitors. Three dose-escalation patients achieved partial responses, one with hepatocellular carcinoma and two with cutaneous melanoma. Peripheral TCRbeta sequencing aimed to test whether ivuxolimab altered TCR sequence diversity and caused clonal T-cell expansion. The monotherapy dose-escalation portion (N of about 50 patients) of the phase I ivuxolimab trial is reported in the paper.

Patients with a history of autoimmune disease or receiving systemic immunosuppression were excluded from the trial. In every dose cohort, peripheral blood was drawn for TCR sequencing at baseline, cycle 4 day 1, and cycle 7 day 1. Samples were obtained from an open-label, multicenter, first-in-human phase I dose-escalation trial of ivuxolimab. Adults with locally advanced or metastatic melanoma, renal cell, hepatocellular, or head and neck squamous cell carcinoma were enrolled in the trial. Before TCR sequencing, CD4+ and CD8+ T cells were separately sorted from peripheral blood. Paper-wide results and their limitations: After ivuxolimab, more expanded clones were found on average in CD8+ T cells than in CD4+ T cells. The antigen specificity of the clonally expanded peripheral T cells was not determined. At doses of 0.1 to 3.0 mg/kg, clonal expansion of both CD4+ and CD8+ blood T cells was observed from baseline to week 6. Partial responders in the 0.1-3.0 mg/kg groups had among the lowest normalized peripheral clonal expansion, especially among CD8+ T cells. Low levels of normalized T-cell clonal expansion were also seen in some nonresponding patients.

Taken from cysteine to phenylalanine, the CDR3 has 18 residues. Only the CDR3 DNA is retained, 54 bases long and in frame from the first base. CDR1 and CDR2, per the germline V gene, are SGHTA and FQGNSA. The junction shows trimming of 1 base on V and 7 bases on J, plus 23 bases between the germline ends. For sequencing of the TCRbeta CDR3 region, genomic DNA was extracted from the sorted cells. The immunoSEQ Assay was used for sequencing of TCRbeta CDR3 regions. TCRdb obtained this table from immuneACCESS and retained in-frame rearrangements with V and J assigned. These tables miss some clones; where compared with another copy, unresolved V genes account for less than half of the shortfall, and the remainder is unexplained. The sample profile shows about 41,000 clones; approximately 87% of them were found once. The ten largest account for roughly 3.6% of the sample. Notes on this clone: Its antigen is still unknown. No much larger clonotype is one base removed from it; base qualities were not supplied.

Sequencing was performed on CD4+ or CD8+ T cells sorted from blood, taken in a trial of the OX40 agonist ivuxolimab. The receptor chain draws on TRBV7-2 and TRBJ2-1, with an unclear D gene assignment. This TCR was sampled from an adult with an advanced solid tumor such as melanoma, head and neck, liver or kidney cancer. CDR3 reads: CASSLEAAARWPRNEQFF. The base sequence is TGTGCCAGCAGCTTAGAGGCGGCCGCCCGGTGGCCCCGTAATGAGCAGTTCTTC.